This entry lists 30 T cell receptor beta chains sequenced from one sample in a study of human T cells and chemical hapten exposure. TCRdb called the RACE reads again in MiXCR, with one record for every CDR3 protein. The data show fewer than 200,000 distinct CDR3 sequences, with 28% seen just once and about 2.1% held by the top ten. Time point described: patch test 3, about 24 weeks after DPC sensitization. Treatment reported: therapeutic diphenylcyclopropenone sensitization with weekly scalp DPC. The source material was whole blood, sampled in connection with sensitization to the hapten diphenylcyclopropenone (DPC). The receptors shown here come from a woman aged 18-30 years with alopecia areata. Some clones in this sample may be carry-over from other donors' samples.

This chain connects TRBV2 to TRBJ2-5; maybe TRBD2 (6 bases). The CDR3 spans 14 residues. The germline V gene has CDR1 SNHLY and CDR2 FYNNEI. Trimming pared 3 bases from V and 1 base from J, leaving 9 bases between. CDR3 region: CASSDRRGQETQYF. CDR3 bases: TGTGCCAGCAGTGACCGGCGGGGCCAAGAGACCCAGTACTTC.

The chain recombines TRBV24-1 with TRBJ2-1; 9 nucleotides match TRBD1. CDR3 size: 15 residues. CDR1 is KGHDR, CDR2 SFDVKD, per germline. Trimming took 3 bases from V and 3 from J; bases not matched to a gene: 2. The CDR3 DNA reads TGTGCCACCAGTGATGGGACAGGGTTCTACAATGAGCAGTTCTTC. Protein product: CATSDGTGFYNEQFF.

The chain is built from TRBV9 and TRBJ2-7; D is possibly TRBD1 (5 bases). The V gene lost 7 bases and the J gene lost 3 bases, with 11 bases spanning the gap. The germline CDR1 and CDR2 sequences are SGDLS and YYNGEE. The CDR3 runs 12 residues. The CDR3 loop is CASGKGNYEQYF. CDR3 coding DNA: TGTGCCAGCGGTAAGGGGAACTACGAGCAGTACTTC.

This clonotype was seen once. The rearrangement uses TRBV7-8 and TRBJ2-7, with 8 bases aligning to TRBD1. The CDR3 length is 14 residues. J gave up 4 bases and V 5 bases, and 7 bases lay outside the gene matches. Germline V gene lookup returns CDR1 SGHVS and CDR2 FQNEAQ. The CDR3 DNA is TGTGCCAGCAGCCCACGGACAGGGATATACGAGCAGTACTTC. Translating it yields CASSPRTGIYEQYF.

This clonotype was observed a few times. CDR3 in DNA: TGCGCCAGCAGCCAAGATTATGGCAGTAGCTCCTACAATGAGCAGTTCTTC. This gives the protein CASSQDYGSSSYNEQFF. The J gene is TRBJ2-1, the V gene TRBV4-3; no clear D. Germline V lookup: CDR1 LGHNA, CDR2 YSLEER. V lost 0 bases, J lost 0 bases, and 12 bases lay in between. The CDR3 consists of 17 residues.

This clonotype has more than one count but fewer than ten. V usage is TRBV27 and J usage is TRBJ1-6; D is unclear. Germline CDR1 reads MNHEY; CDR2 reads SMNVEV (reference sequence). V lost 3 bases and J lost 5, with 11 bases in between. The CDR3 consists of 15 residues. The CDR3 here is CASSFAGRNNSPLHF. The CDR3 DNA reads TGTGCCAGCAGTTTTGCGGGCCGGAATAATTCACCCCTCCACTTT.

About this clonotype itself: This could be a read error, since a much larger clone is one nucleotide away. This chain links TRBV20-1 with TRBJ2-3, with 8 bases aligning to TRBD1. Germline lookup yields CDR1 DFQATT and CDR2 SNEGSKA (reference sequence). With 7 bases clipped from V and 4 bases from J, the junction kept 10 bases outside the gene matches. The CDR3 has 14 residues. This CDR3 reads CSVRTGGRPDTQYF. CDR3 DNA sequence: TGCAGTGTAAGAACAGGGGGACGCCCAGATACGCAGTATTTT.

The chain employs TRBV20-1 and TRBJ2-7; 10 bases map to TRBD2. V gave up 6 bases and J gave up 2 bases; unmatched junction bases: 7. Germline-derived CDR1 and CDR2 are DFQATT and SNEGSKA (reference sequence). The CDR3 has 14 residues. CDR3 nucleotides: TGCAGTGCCAGTGCTAGCGGGGGTGCCTACGAGCAGTACTTC. It is translated as CSASASGGAYEQYF.

The gene calls are TRBV7-3 and TRBJ2-1, with TRBD2 matching 10 bases. CDR3 length: 14 residues. Trimming cost V 4 bases and J 10 bases; bases outside gene matches: 7. Germline V gene lookup returns CDR1 SGHTA and CDR2 FQGTGA. Here the CDR3 DNA reads TGTGCCAGCAGCTCCACCCCGGGACTAGCGGAGCAGTTCTTC. The encoded protein is CASSSTPGLAEQFF.

Concerning this clonotype: The junction does not match germline at one end; this may be a read error. The V call is TRBV5-1, the J call TRBJ1-1; maybe TRBD1 (5 bases). The germline gives CDR1 SGHRS, CDR2 YFSETQ. CDR3 length: 14 amino acids. The CDR3 loop reads CASGDSQVKSEASF. The CDR3 DNA follows: TGCGCCAGCGGCGATTCACAGGTGAAGTCTGAAGCTTCCTTT.

The chain carries TRBV27 and TRBJ2-1; D is uncertain. Germline V gene lookup returns CDR1 MNHEY and CDR2 SMNVEV (reference sequence). Trimming shortened V by 5 bases and J by 7 bases, and 15 bases separated the two germline ends. This CDR3 contains 14 residues. CDR3 nucleotides: TGTGCCAGCAGTGGACGGGCCTCGATTAATGAGCAGTTCTTC. Its translation: CASSGRASINEQFF.

This rearrangement joins TRBV30 to TRBJ1-2; no firm D call. The V and J ends lost 5 bases and 5 bases respectively, with 6 bases between them. Germline CDR1 and CDR2: GTSNPN and SVGIG (reference sequence). This CDR3 is built from 10 residues. The CDR3 nucleotides read TGTGCCTGGTCGGGGTATGGCTACACCTTC. This sequence encodes CAWSGYGYTF.

A few counts support this clonotype. The V call is TRBV5-1, the J call TRBJ2-7, with D uncertain. CDR1 is SGHRS and CDR2 is YFSETQ in the germline V gene. The CDR3 is 14 amino acids. V lost 0 bases to trimming and J lost 5 bases, with 12 bases between them. The CDR3 DNA is TGCGCCAGCAGCTTGGGACACTTTAGGGACGAGCAGTACTTC. Its protein product is CASSLGHFRDEQYF.

This clonotype was counted only a few times. CDR3 in DNA: TGCGCCAGCAGCCAAGCTATCGGCCTAGCCAAAAACATTCAGTACTTC. This encodes CASSQAIGLAKNIQYF. The chain uses TRBV4-1 and TRBJ2-4; D is unresolved. Looked up from germline, CDR1 is MGHRA and CDR2 is YSYEKL. Trimming pared 1 base from V and 0 bases from J, leaving 10 bases between. CDR3 size: 16 residues.

This chain's CDR3 is CASTPSSGANVLTF. The CDR3 DNA sequence: TGTGCCAGCACCCCTAGTTCTGGGGCCAACGTCCTGACTTTC. This chain uses TRBV12-3 or TRBV12-4 with TRBJ2-6; no clear D. The germline V and J ends were trimmed by 7 bases and 1 base, with 8 bases remaining between them. This CDR3 comprises 14 residues.

The chain uses TRBV19 and TRBJ2-2; 7 bases line up with TRBD1. The germline V gene has CDR1 LNHDA and CDR2 SQIVND (reference sequence). Losses at the gene ends were 7 bases for V and 7 bases for J; bases not matched to a gene: 9. This CDR3 region has 14 residues. Written as DNA, the CDR3 is TGTGCCAGTACATCGACAGGGATTGGCGGGGAGCTGTTTTTT. Translated: CASTSTGIGGELFF.

Many counts were recorded for this clonotype. This chain uses TRBV7-7 with TRBJ2-1; a possible D gene is TRBD1 (6 bases). V lost 6 bases and J lost 4, with 19 bases in between. The CDR3 covers 16 residues. Germline V gene sequence: CDR1 SSHAT, CDR2 FNYEAQ (reference sequence). The CDR3 protein is CASSSGTGTHYNEQFF. CDR3 in DNA: TGTGCCAGCAGTTCTGGCACAGGGACCCATTACAATGAGCAGTTCTTC.

The V gene is TRBV4-1, the J gene TRBJ2-7, with 7 bases lining up with TRBD1. The J segment lost 1 base and the V segment lost 3 bases, leaving 3 bases of the junction unmatched. Germline loops: CDR1 MGHRA, CDR2 YSYEKL. The CDR3 totals 14 residues. CDR3 residues: CASSHEQGSYEQYF. The CDR3 DNA follows: TGCGCCAGCAGCCATGAACAGGGGTCCTACGAGCAGTACTTC.

This chain connects TRBV6-6 to TRBJ2-7; 7 bases agree with TRBD2. The CDR3 has 16 amino acids. With V trimmed by 0 bases and J by 3 bases, 8 bases remained unmatched. Per the germline V gene, CDR1 is MNHNY and CDR2 is SVGAGI (reference sequence). Written as DNA, the CDR3 is TGTGCCAGCAGTTACTCGAAGGCGGGAGAGGACTACGAGCAGTACTTC. It specifies CASSYSKAGEDYEQYF.

This clonotype showed up just a few times. The chain carries TRBV7-2 and TRBJ2-5, with TRBD2 matching over 8 bases. This CDR3 has 15 residues. Germline loops: CDR1 SGHTA, CDR2 FQGNSA. V was clipped by 1 base and J by 5 bases; unmatched bases: 6. The DNA for the CDR3 is TGTGCCAGCAGCTTAGGGTCCGGGAGGGGGGAGACCCAGTACTTC. Protein sequence: CASSLGSGRGETQYF.

This clonotype came up a few times. The CDR3: CASSGSGTVLNEQFF. CDR3 nucleotides: TGTGCCAGCAGTGGCTCCGGGACGGTCTTGAATGAGCAGTTCTTC. V and J are TRBV6-5 and TRBJ2-1, with D perhaps TRBD1 or TRBD2 (5 bases each). The CDR3 consists of 15 residues. Germline V gene data show CDR1 as MNHEY and CDR2 as SVGAGI. Between the trimmed V and J ends, which lost 5 bases and 7 bases, there was a span of 18 bases.

This clonotype has only a few counts. The chain couples TRBV20-1 to TRBJ2-3, with a tentative D call TRBD2 (6 bases). The germline CDR1 and CDR2 sequences are DFQATT and SNEGSKA (reference sequence). The CDR3 has 15 residues. Trimming cost V 4 bases and J 0 bases, with 14 bases left between them. As DNA, the CDR3 is TGCAGTGCTAATGGGGGGTCGGGCAGCACAGATACGCAGTATTTT. Translation gives CSANGGSGSTDTQYF.

The chain employs TRBV5-5 and TRBJ1-1; 7 bases map to TRBD1. After removal of 4 bases from V and 1 base from J, the junction contained 7 bases not matched to a gene. The germline CDR1 and CDR2 sequences are SGHKS and YYEKEE (reference sequence). The CDR3 runs 15 residues. The CDR3 DNA reads as TGTGCCAGCAGCCCCCCTCGGACAGGGAACACTGAAGCTTTCTTT. This translates into CASSPPRTGNTEAFF.

This clonotype has more than one count but fewer than ten. The chain couples TRBV7-2 to TRBJ1-1; no reliable D call. This CDR3 has 14 amino acids. Trimming removed 9 bases at V and 0 bases at J, with 14 bases between. Germline V lookup: CDR1 SGHTA, CDR2 FQGNSA. CDR3 sequence (DNA): TGTGCCAGGGAATCTATAAAGATGAACACTGAAGCTTTCTTT. Amino acid sequence: CARESIKMNTEAFF.

This chain joins TRBV5-1 and TRBJ2-4; D perhaps matches TRBD2 (6 bases). CDR3 length equals 14 residues. Germline V gene data show CDR1 as SGHRS and CDR2 as YFSETQ. Trimming cost V 0 bases and J 8 bases, with 12 bases left between them. The CDR3 sequence: CASSLGTGTDIQYF. The CDR3 DNA is TGCGCCAGCAGCTTGGGAACGGGGACTGACATTCAGTACTTC.

This clonotype was seen more than once but under ten times. The rearrangement links TRBV20-1 to TRBJ2-3; perhaps TRBD2 as D (5 bases). The CDR3 loop spans 14 amino acids. The germline V gene encodes CDR1 DFQATT and CDR2 SNEGSKA (reference sequence). Deletions cut 6 bases from V and 2 bases from J, with 15 bases between. CDR3 sequence reads: CSASAGGYTDTQYF. CDR3 DNA: TGCAGTGCCTCAGCCGGAGGCTACACAGATACGCAGTATTTT.

This clonotype turned up a few times. V gene TRBV27 combines with J gene TRBJ2-3; no clear D. The CDR3 runs to 13 residues. Germline V gene data show CDR1 as MNHEY and CDR2 as SMNVEV (reference sequence). The V gene lost 5 bases and the J gene lost 2 bases, with 8 bases spanning the gap. The CDR3 sequence is CASSRSPTDTQYF. The CDR3 region has the DNA TGTGCCAGCAGTCGATCTCCCACAGATACGCAGTATTTT.

In this sample, this clonotype turned up a few times. V gene TRBV10-3 combines with J gene TRBJ2-5; no clear D gene. Trimming pared 2 bases from V and 5 bases from J, leaving 12 bases between. This CDR3 is 14 amino acids long. The germline V gene has CDR1 ENHRY and CDR2 SYGVKD. The DNA for the CDR3 is TGTGCCATCAGTGAGAGTCCAGCTAGGGAGACCCAGTACTTC. Translation: CAISESPARETQYF.

This clonotype was counted only a few times. The genes are TRBV27 and TRBJ2-7; TRBD2 agrees at 10 bases. Losses at the gene ends were 10 bases for V and 5 bases for J; bases not matched to a gene: 8. CDR1 MNHEY and CDR2 SMNVEV come from the germline V gene (reference sequence). The CDR3 contains 13 residues. The chain's CDR3 is CATALGTSDEQYF. The CDR3 DNA is TGTGCCACCGCGCTCGGGACTAGCGACGAGCAGTACTTC.

With respect to this clonotype: The CDR3 does not end in the conserved phenylalanine or tryptophan, so this is likely a read error. The chain joins TRBV28 to TRBJ1-1, with a possible D match to TRBD1 (5 bases). Germline loops: CDR1 MDHEN, CDR2 SYDVKM. The V gene lost 3 bases and the J gene lost 6 bases, with 20 bases spanning the gap. CDR3 length equals 16 residues. CDR3 in DNA: TGTGCCAGCAGTTTTGAGCGGTACAGGATTGATCCTGAAGCTTTCTCT. Residues: CASSFERYRIDPEAFS.